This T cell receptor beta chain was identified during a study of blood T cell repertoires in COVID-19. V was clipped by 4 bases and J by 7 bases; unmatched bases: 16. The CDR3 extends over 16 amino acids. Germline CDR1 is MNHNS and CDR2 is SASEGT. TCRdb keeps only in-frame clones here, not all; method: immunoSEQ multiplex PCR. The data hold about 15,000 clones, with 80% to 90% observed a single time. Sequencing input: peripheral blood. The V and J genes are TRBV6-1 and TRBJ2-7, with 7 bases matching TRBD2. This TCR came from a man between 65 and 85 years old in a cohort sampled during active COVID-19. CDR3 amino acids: CASSAQSGLGPWEQYF. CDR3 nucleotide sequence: TGTGCCAGCAGTGCCCAATCCGGACTAGGGCCCTGGGAGCAGTACTTC.